What follows describes a single T cell receptor (beta chain). Its antigen is still unknown. These data belong to a study of T-cell reconstitution after alpha-beta-depleted transplantation in children. Points from the study as a whole: Surviving recipient cells, namely T cells and thymic progenitors, were the source of high day-60 TCRbeta diversity in some patients. The authors attributed T-cell counts and diversity one year after transplant mostly to newly produced T cells. The origin of alpha-beta T cells about two months after transplant was reportedly several hundred expanded graft clones.

Trimming took 2 bases from V and 3 from J; bases not matched to a gene: 5. CDR3 size: 15 residues. CDR1 is MDHEN and CDR2 is SYDVKM in the germline V gene. Preparation of the TCRbeta library involved a method that used unique molecular identifiers. TCRdb reanalysed the PCR reads using MiXCR and keeps one entry per CDR3 protein. The table records fewer than 750,000 distinct CDR3 sequences, roughly a quarter of them present only once. The sample consisted of PBMCs, taken before TCRalphabeta/CD19-depleted stem cell transplant. The TCR was taken from a boy under two years old with Wiskott-Aldrich syndrome, due to receive a stem cell transplant. This chain connects TRBV28 to TRBJ2-7; 9 bases are a match to TRBD2. The CDR3 loop reads CASSLAGGLNYEQYF. The CDR3 region has the DNA TGTGCCAGCAGTTTAGCGGGAGGGTTAAACTACGAGCAGTACTTC.